The source of this TCR beta chain is a study of blood T cell repertoires in COVID-19 (dated by TCRdb to the early 2020s). With respect to the entire study: Samples covering the acute and convalescent phases of COVID-19 were provided by collaborators in the United States, Italy and Spain. The prospective study material was composed of cDNA or gDNA derived from T cells, B-cell-depleted T cells, or PBMCs. Deeply sampled blood TCRbeta repertoires from subjects exposed to, actively infected with, or recovered from COVID-19 were included in the dataset. A freely available public database, intended as a resource for researchers studying the immune response to SARS-CoV-2, is where the repertoires were released. Samples were obtained from the ongoing ImmuneRACE study (first 160 participants) and from about 1,300 subjects provided by 6 global collaborators. Nearly every sample came with metadata listing a de-identified subject ID, COVID-19 status, age in years and sex. HLA class I and class II types, where available, came from metadata supplied by the sample provider rather than from assay-based typing. Here is what the overall study found, with its caveats: How much clinical and demographic metadata was included differed by source and by participant, and the metadata was provided uncurated.

From the germline V gene, CDR1 is SGHTA and CDR2 is FQGNSA. V is shortened by 2 bases, J by 4 bases, and the region joining them spans 12 bases. Reading from cysteine to phenylalanine, the CDR3 counts 15 amino acids. The kept DNA is CDR3 alone, 45 bases in frame from the first base. The collaborating institutions used their own protocols to collect whole blood in K2EDTA tubes. For TCRbeta analysis, collaborators shipped samples as frozen whole blood, isolated PBMCs, or DNA extracted from either of those sample types. TCRbeta CDR3 regions were amplified from genomic DNA using the immunoSEQ Assay, a bias-controlled multiplex PCR. On the study's bioinformatics: Nucleated cell counts per sample were estimated from amplification of reference gene primers within the assay. To quantify the absolute abundance of each unique TCRbeta CDR3 rearrangement, sequence reads were collapsed and filtered. Productive Simpson clonality was computed per sample as the square root of Simpson's diversity index over productive rearrangements. TCRdb's version of the immuneACCESS table is confined to in-frame rearrangements and falls short of the full clone set. An unresolved V gene accounts for under half of the shortfall where checked; the remainder is of unknown origin. Clonal size and the V and J genes are those of that table, whereas D and trimming came from the DNA. The sample table holds tens of thousands of clones, of which around 73% were seen once. 25% to 30% of the sample comes from the top ten.

A word on this clone: No antigen is known for it. No base-level quality is on record; no much larger clone is a single base apart.

The sequence joins TRBV7-2 to TRBJ1-5, and the D gene may be TRBD1, 5 bases matching. The clonotype originates from a woman between 65 and 79 years old with acute or convalescent COVID-19. Sequences were obtained from peripheral blood. The CDR3 protein is CASSLWQGGNQPQHF. The bases are TGTGCCAGCAGCTTATGGCAGGGAGGTAATCAGCCCCAGCATTTT.